What follows describes a single T cell receptor beta chain. Amplification by 5'RACE using constant-segment primers produced TCR alpha and TCR beta cDNA libraries that carried sample barcodes and UMIs. In TCRdb, the 5' RACE reads were re-called with MiXCR into one record per CDR3 protein. The sample holds 250,000 to 300,000 distinct CDR3 sequences, roughly 16% seen once. With 6 bases removed from V and 4 bases from J, the gap between germline ends came to 18 bases. CDR3 length: 15 amino acids. Germline V CDR1 and CDR2: MNHNS, SASEGT. The data were obtained in a study of T-cell memory formation after mild COVID-19. Study-level background: Each donor largely had its own TCR clusters.

The sample taken for sequencing was PBMCs or a T cell subset sorted from them (not recorded which). The chain is built from TRBV6-1 and TRBJ1-1; the D gene is possibly TRBD1 (6 bases). The clonotype comes from a man aged 18 to 30 who had mild COVID-19 (a few samples of this study predate the infection). Cell type and time point are not known. The CDR3 sequence is CASREPGATVTEAFF. CDR3 nucleotide sequence: TGTGCCAGCAGGGAGCCGGGGGCTACAGTCACTGAAGCTTTCTTT.